This T cell receptor (delta chain) was sequenced for a study of gamma delta lymphoproliferative disorders and STAT genes. About the research overall: Gamma-chain libraries were built from at least 50 ng of genomic DNA with the LymphoTrack Dx TCRG Assay.

This CDR3 spans 21 amino acids. In germline, CDR1 is GEAIGNYY, CDR2 EKD. Trimming took 3 bases from V and 1 from J, leaving 32 bases between them. This clone is judged large. This same CDR3 is encoded by further DNA sequences in the sample. TCRdb re-processed the multiplex PCR reads using CATT. This table holds 3,000 to 4,000 delta-chain clones, around 1.1% found once. Genomic DNA from isolated PBMCs served as the sequencing template. The source of this sequence is a human donor in good health. The rearrangement uses TRDV2 and TRDJ1; possibly TRDD3 for D (5 bases). Sequenced sample: blood. CDR3 nucleotides: TGTGCCTGTGACGCTGTACGCTTCAGCTCGATACAAGGCCAAGGCACCGATAAACTCATCTTT. This sequence encodes CACDAVRFSSIQGQGTDKLIF.